Presented here are 2 T cell receptor beta chains from one specimen sequenced in a study of identical twins. TCRdb re-called the 5' RACE reads with MiXCR, one entry per CDR3 protein. The sample holds approximately 630,000 distinct CDR3 sequences; roughly 6.6% are singletons and the top ten take about 1.6%. The same data also went into a second study, on yellow fever vaccine responses in identical twins.

Source material: PBMCs. The source is a woman between 18 and 29 years old in good health.

This clonotype was counted ten times or more. This chain connects TRBV29-1 to TRBJ1-5; possible D gene TRBD1, 6 bases. The germline CDR1 and CDR2 sequences are SQVTM and ANQGSEA. Trimming took off 7 bases at V and 3 bases at J, with 19 bases between the two ends. The CDR3 is 15 amino acids. DNA for the CDR3: TGCAGCGCCCTTACAGGGATGGAGGACAATCAGCCCCAGCATTTT. It codes for CSALTGMEDNQPQHF. Full variable domain (remainder filled in from reference TRBV29-1 and TRBJ1-5): SAVISQKPSRDICQRGTSLTIQCQVDSQVTMMFWYRQQPGQSLTLIATANQGSEATYESGFVIDKFPISRPNLTFSTLTVSNMSPEDSSIYLCSALTGMEDNQPQHFGDGTRLSIL.

The chain carries TRBV5-6 and TRBJ2-5, with 8 bases fitting TRBD2. The CDR3 is 17 amino acids. The junction had 9 bases not matched to a gene; V was cut back by 1 base and J by 1 base. Germline V lookup: CDR1 SGHDT, CDR2 YYEEEE. The CDR3 nucleotides are TGTGCCAGCAGCTTGCGATTAGTGCGGGGGGCCCAAGAGACCCAGTACTTC. Amino acid sequence: CASSLRLVRGAQETQYF.